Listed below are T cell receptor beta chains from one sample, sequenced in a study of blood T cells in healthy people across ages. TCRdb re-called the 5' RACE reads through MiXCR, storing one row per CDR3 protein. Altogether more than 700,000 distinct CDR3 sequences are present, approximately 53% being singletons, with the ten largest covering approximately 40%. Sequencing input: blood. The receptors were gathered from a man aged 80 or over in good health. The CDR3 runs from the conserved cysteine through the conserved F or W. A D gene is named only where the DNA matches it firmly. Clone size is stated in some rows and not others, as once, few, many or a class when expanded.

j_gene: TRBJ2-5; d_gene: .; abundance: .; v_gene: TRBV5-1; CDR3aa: CASSRGWRETQYF; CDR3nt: TGCGCCAGCAGCAGAGGGTGGCGAGAGACCCAGTACTTC
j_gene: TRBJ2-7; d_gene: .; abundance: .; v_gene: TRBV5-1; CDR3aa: CASGSPATGGHEQYF; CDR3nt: TGCGCCAGCGGCTCCCCAGCCACTGGGGGCCACGAGCAGTACTTC
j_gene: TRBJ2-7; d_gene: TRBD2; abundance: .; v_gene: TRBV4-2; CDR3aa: CASSQVTSGTYEQYF; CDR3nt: TGTGCCAGCAGCCAAGTTACCAGCGGGACCTACGAGCAGTACTTC
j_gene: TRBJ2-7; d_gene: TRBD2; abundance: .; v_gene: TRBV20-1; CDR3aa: CSASWARGGLAVYEQYF; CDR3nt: TGCAGTGCTAGTTGGGCCCGGGGGGGACTAGCGGTCTACGAGCAGTACTTC
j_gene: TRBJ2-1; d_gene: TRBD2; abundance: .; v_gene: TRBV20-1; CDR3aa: CSARDLRDLLAGVIRSYNEQFF; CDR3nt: TGCAGTGCTAGAGATCTTCGCGACCTACTAGCGGGAGTCATCCGCTCCTACAATGAGCAGTTCTTC
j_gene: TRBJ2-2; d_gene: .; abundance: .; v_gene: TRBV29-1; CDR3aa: CSGWDLSGELFF; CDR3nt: TGCAGCGGATGGGACTTGTCCGGGGAGCTGTTTTTT
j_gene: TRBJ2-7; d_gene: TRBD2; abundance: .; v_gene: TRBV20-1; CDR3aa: CSAGTSGRDEQYF; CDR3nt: TGCAGTGCCGGGACTAGCGGGAGGGACGAGCAGTACTTC
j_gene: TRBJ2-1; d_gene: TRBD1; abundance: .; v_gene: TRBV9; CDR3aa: CASSVRTGNDNEQFF; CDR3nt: TGTGCCAGCAGCGTCAGGACAGGGAATGACAATGAGCAGTTCTTC
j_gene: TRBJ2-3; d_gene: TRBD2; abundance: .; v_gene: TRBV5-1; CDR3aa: CASSLRSGSRRDTQYF; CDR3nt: TGCGCCAGCAGCTTGCGAAGCGGGAGTCGTAGAGATACGCAGTATTTT
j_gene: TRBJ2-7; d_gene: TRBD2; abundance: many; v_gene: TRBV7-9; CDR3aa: CASSRGGTYEQYF; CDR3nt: TGTGCCAGCAGTCGGGGAGGGACCTACGAGCAGTACTTC
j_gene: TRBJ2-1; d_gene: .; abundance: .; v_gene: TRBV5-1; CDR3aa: CASSPWAPRDEQFF; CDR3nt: TGCGCCAGCAGCCCCTGGGCCCCGCGGGATGAGCAGTTCTTC
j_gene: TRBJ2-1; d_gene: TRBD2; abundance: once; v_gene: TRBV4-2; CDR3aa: CASTPGLAGVVGPNEQFF; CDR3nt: TGTGCCAGCACCCCGGGACTAGCGGGAGTAGTGGGACCCAATGAGCAGTTCTTC
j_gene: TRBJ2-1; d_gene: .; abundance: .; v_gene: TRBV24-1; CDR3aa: CATSDPIRKQTNNEQFF; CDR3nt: TGTGCCACCAGTGACCCAATTAGGAAACAGACCAACAATGAGCAGTTCTTC
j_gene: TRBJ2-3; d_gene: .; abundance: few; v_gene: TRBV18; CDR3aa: CASSPRSPDTQYF; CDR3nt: TGTGCCAGCTCACCCCGTAGCCCAGATACGCAGTATTTT
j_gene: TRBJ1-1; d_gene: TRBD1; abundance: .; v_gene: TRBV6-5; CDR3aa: CASSPTGSSEAFF; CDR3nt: TGTGCCAGCAGTCCGACAGGGTCGTCCGAAGCTTTCTTT
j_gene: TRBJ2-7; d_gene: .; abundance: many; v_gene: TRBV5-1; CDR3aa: CASSLAGNYEQYF; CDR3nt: TGCGCCAGCAGCTTGGCTGGGAACTACGAGCAGTACTTC
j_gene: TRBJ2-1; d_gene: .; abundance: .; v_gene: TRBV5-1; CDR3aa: CASSLDASWPEQFF; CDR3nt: TGCGCCAGCAGCTTGGACGCGAGTTGGCCAGAGCAGTTCTTC
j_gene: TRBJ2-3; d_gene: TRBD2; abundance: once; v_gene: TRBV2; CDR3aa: CASSEGVAGFTDTQYF; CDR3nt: TGTGCCAGCAGTGAAGGGGTAGCGGGATTCACAGATACGCAGTATTTT
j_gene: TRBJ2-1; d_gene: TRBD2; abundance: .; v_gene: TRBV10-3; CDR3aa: CAISGVAGVGLRNNEQFF; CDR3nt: TGTGCCATCAGTGGGGTAGCGGGAGTGGGCTTGAGGAACAATGAGCAGTTCTTC
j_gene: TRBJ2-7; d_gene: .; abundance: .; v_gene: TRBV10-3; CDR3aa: CAISEPGASGSYEQYF; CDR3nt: TGTGCCATCAGTGAGCCCGGGGCGAGTGGGTCCTACGAGCAGTACTTC
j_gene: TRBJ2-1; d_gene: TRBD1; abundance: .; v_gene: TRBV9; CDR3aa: CASSVEPGQGAFNEQFF; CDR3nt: TGTGCCAGCAGCGTAGAGCCCGGACAGGGGGCGTTCAATGAGCAGTTCTTC
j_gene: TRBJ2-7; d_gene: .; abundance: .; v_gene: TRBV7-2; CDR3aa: CASSLGGTEPYEQYF; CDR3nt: TGTGCCAGCAGCTTAGGGGGGACGGAACCCTACGAGCAGTACTTC
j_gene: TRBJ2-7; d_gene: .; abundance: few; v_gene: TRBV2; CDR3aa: CASSWTHTSLLYEQYF; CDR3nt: TGTGCCAGCAGCTGGACTCATACAAGTCTCCTCTACGAGCAGTACTTC
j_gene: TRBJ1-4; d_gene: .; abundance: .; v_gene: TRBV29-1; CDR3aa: CSVSQLGDEKLFF; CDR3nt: TGCAGCGTTAGCCAGCTCGGGGATGAAAAACTGTTTTTT
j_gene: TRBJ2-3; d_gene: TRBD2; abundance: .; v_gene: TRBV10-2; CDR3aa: CASLGGEHRYAYF; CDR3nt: TGCGCCAGCCTGGGGGGGGAGCACAGATACGCGTATTTT
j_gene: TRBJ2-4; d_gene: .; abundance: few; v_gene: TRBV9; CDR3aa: CASSPSGQNIQYF; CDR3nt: TGTGCCAGCAGCCCCTCGGGGCAAAACATTCAGTACTTC
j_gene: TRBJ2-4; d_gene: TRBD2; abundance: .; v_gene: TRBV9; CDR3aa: CASSGDGGTYLEQYF; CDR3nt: TGTGCCAGCAGCGGGGACGGGGGGACCTACTTGGAGCAGTACTTC
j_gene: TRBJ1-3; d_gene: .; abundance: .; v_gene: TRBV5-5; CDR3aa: CASSPTGRTSGNTIYF; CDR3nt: TGTGCCAGCAGCCCGACAGGACGGACCTCTGGAAACACCATATATTTT
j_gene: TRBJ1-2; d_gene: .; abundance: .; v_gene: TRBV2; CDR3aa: CASSAEETDGYTF; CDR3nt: TGTGCCAGCAGTGCAGAAGAAACTGATGGCTACACCTTC
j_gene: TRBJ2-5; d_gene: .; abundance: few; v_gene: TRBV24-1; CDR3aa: CATSDPQDAQETQYF; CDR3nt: TGTGCCACCAGTGATCCACAGGACGCCCAAGAGACCCAGTACTTC
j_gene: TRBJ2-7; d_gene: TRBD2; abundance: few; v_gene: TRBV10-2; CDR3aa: CASSRDGTSGYEQYF; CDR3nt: TGCGCCAGCAGCCGGGACGGGACTAGCGGCTACGAGCAGTACTTC
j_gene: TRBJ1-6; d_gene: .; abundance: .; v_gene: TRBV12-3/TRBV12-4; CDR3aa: CASSLGGKSPLHF; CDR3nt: TGTGCCAGCAGTTTGGGGGGTAAATCACCCCTCCACTTT
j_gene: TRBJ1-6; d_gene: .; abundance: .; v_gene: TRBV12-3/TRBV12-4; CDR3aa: CASSLFGGRGNSPLHF; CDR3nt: TGTGCCAGCAGTTTATTCGGGGGTAGGGGGAATTCACCCCTCCACTTT
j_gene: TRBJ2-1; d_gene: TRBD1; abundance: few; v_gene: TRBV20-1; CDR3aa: CSARDSGGPGQGYNEQFF; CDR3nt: TGCAGTGCTAGAGATTCTGGGGGACCGGGACAGGGATACAATGAGCAGTTCTTC
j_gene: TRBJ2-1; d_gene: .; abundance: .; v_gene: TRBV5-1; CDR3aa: CASSSTAGSNEQFF; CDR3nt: TGCGCCAGCAGCTCGACTGCAGGGAGCAATGAGCAGTTCTTC
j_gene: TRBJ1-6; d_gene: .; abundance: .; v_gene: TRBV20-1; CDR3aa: CSARDPSGAIHSPLHF; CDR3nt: TGCAGTGCTAGAGATCCCTCGGGGGCGATCCATTCACCCCTCCACTTT
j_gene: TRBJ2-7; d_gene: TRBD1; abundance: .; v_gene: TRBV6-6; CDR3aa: CASTERRTGSYEQYF; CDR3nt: TGTGCCAGCACCGAACGGCGGACAGGGTCCTACGAGCAGTACTTC
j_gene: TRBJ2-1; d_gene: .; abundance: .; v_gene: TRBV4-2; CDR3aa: CASSPSQAERGEQFF; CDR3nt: TGTGCCAGCAGCCCTTCGCAGGCGGAAAGGGGGGAGCAGTTCTTC
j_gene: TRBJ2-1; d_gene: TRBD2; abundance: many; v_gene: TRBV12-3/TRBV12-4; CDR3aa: CASRTSGRNEQFF; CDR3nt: TGTGCCAGCAGAACTAGCGGGAGAAATGAGCAGTTCTTC
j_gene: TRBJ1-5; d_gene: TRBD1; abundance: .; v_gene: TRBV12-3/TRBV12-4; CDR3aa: CASEGAKDQPQHF; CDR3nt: TGTGCCAGCGAGGGGGCGAAGGATCAGCCCCAGCATTTT
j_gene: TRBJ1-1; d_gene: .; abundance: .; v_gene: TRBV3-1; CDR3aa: CASSQEVSGGVGRTEAFF; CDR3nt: TGTGCCAGCAGCCAAGAGGTTTCCGGGGGCGTAGGACGCACTGAAGCTTTCTTT